What follows are 32 T cell receptor beta chains derived from one specimen sequenced in a study of regulatory T cells in long-lasting Graves disease. Regarding time point: newly diagnosed GD, antithyroid drugs for less than 3 months. Following extraction of RNA from PBMCs, that RNA was used to make the TCR library. Arm-PCR of CDR3 regions with iRepertoire HTBI primers generated TCR beta libraries. TCRdb called the multiplex PCR reads again in MiXCR, with one record for every CDR3 protein. The data hold roughly 500,000 distinct CDR3 sequences, with around 12% observed a single time. The same sample was also used in a study of T cells in Graves' hyperthyroidism and ophthalmopathy.

Sample: peripheral blood mononuclear cells (PBMCs), taken at new diagnosis, from a patient treated with antithyroid drugs. These receptors all stem from a woman in her 30s with Graves disease.

This clonotype has at least ten counts. The V call is TRBV27, the J call TRBJ1-3; a possible D gene is TRBD1 (6 bases). Germline assignment: CDR1 MNHEY and CDR2 SMNVEV (reference sequence). V lost 6 bases and J lost 0, with 12 bases in between. This CDR3 has 15 amino acids. The CDR3 region has the DNA TGTGCCAGCAGAGACAGGTTCTTCTCTGGAAACACCATATATTTT. It yields the protein CASRDRFFSGNTIYF.

This clonotype occurred many times. In DNA form, the CDR3 reads TGTGCCAGCAGTTACCCTGGGGGAGCAGATACGCAGTATTTT. Protein product: CASSYPGGADTQYF. The chain combines TRBV28 with TRBJ2-3, with D perhaps given as TRBD1 or TRBD2 (5 bases each). Between the trimmed V and J ends, which lost 4 bases and 4 bases, there was a span of 12 bases. The CDR3 has 14 residues. The germline V gene has CDR1 MDHEN and CDR2 SYDVKM.

This clonotype was counted at least ten times. The chain links TRBV18 to TRBJ2-7; D is unresolved. The CDR3 covers 11 residues. Germline V gene sequence: CDR1 KGHSH, CDR2 LQKENI. Trimming shortened V by 3 bases and J by 5 bases, and 5 bases separated the two germline ends. CDR3: CASSPAHEQYF. CDR3 sequence (DNA): TGTGCCAGCTCACCTGCGCACGAGCAGTACTTC.

This clonotype was counted many times. The gene calls are TRBV18 and TRBJ1-2; no firm D call. The CDR3 loop spans 16 amino acids. Germline CDR1 is KGHSH and CDR2 is LQKENI. The V end lost 4 bases, the J end lost 1 base, and 16 bases lay between the germline ends. The chain's CDR3 is CASSRAQPGVNYGYTF. The DNA for the CDR3 is TGTGCCAGCTCACGGGCCCAGCCTGGGGTTAACTATGGCTACACCTTC.

This clonotype was found a few times. The rearrangement joins TRBV9 to TRBJ2-1, with 7 positions matching TRBD1. Trimming took 0 bases from V and 3 from J; bases not matched to a gene: 3. The CDR3 covers 15 residues. Germline loops: CDR1 SGDLS, CDR2 YYNGEE. The CDR3 DNA reads TGTGCCAGCAGCGTAGGGGACAGATACTACAATGAGCAGTTCTTC. Translation gives CASSVGDRYYNEQFF.

A few counts support this clonotype. The CDR3 sequence is CASSLRLMDRFLYEQYF. The CDR3 region has the DNA TGTGCCAGCAGCTTACGTCTCATGGACAGATTCCTCTACGAGCAGTACTTC. The genes are TRBV7-2 and TRBJ2-7, with D possibly being TRBD1 (6 bases). This CDR3 spans 17 amino acids. V lost 2 bases to trimming and J lost 3 bases, with 20 bases between them. Germline CDR1 is SGHTA and CDR2 is FQGNSA.

The rearrangement joins TRBV25-1 to TRBJ2-5; 7 bases line up with TRBD1. CDR1 MGHDK and CDR2 SYGVNS come from the germline V gene. V trimming: 5 bases; J trimming: 2 bases; junction bases outside the gene matches: 11. The CDR3 consists of 16 residues. CDR3: CASSFLATGFQETQYF. Written as DNA, the CDR3 is TGTGCCAGCAGTTTCCTTGCGACAGGGTTTCAAGAGACCCAGTACTTC.

Worth noting for this clonotype: This is likely an artifact of a read error, given a far larger clone one base away. The chain is built from TRBV7-2 and TRBJ2-3; 8 nucleotides agree with TRBD2. The CDR3 contains 16 residues. The V gene's germline CDR1 is SGHTA and CDR2 FQGNSA. J gave up 8 bases and V 5 bases, and 15 bases lay outside the gene matches. The CDR3 is CASSTRSAREAGTQYF. CDR3 DNA sequence: TGTGCCAGCAGCACCCGGTCCGCGCGGGAGGCTGGTACGCAGTATTTT.

This clonotype was observed many times. The gene calls are TRBV28 and TRBJ2-1; TRBD2 matches 12 bases. The CDR3 spans 18 residues. Germline V gene data show CDR1 as MDHEN and CDR2 as SYDVKM. J lost 4 bases, V lost 6 bases, and 13 bases had no gene match. CDR3 bases: TGTGCCAGCAGGACTGATCTAGCGGGAGGGCTACTGTACAATGAGCAGTTCTTC. Translation gives CASRTDLAGGLLYNEQFF.

This clonotype was detected ten times or more. This chain connects TRBV24-1 to TRBJ2-5; 8 bases map to TRBD1. Losses at the gene ends were 1 base for V and 5 bases for J; bases not matched to a gene: 5. This CDR3 is built from 15 residues. Germline CDR1 KGHDR, CDR2 SFDVKD. The DNA for the CDR3 is TGTGCCACCAGTGATTTATCAGGGGGCCGGGAGACCCAGTACTTC. Residues: CATSDLSGGRETQYF.

This clonotype showed up just a few times. The rearrangement joins TRBV7-9 to TRBJ2-3; TRBD2 aligns across 14 bases. Germline V CDR1 and CDR2: SEHNR, FQNEAQ (reference sequence). The CDR3 length is 19 residues. Trimming took 6 bases from V and 5 from J; bases not matched to a gene: 16. CDR3 amino acids: CASSRKGLAGVLGGDTQYF. For the CDR3, the DNA is TGTGCCAGCAGTCGAAAGGGACTAGCGGGAGTCTTGGGAGGAGATACGCAGTATTTT.

The chain couples TRBV30 to TRBJ2-1; a weak D match, TRBD1 (5 bases). CDR1 is GTSNPN, CDR2 SVGIG, per germline (reference sequence). The CDR3 loop spans 16 amino acids. Trimming removed 0 bases from V and 0 bases from J, with 12 bases in between. The CDR3 here is CAWSVGPQGSYNEQFF. DNA for the CDR3: TGTGCCTGGAGTGTAGGGCCGCAGGGCTCCTACAATGAGCAGTTCTTC.

This clonotype was observed a few times. V and J are TRBV27 and TRBJ2-7; D possibly corresponds to TRBD1 (6 bases). Germline assignment: CDR1 MNHEY and CDR2 SMNVEV (reference sequence). There are 13 residues in the CDR3. The V end lost 5 bases, the J end lost 2 bases, and 10 bases lay between the germline ends. The CDR3 DNA follows: TGTGCCAGCAGTGACAGGTACCCCTACGAGCAGTACTTC. Amino acids: CASSDRYPYEQYF.

With regard to this clonotype: A far larger clone is just one base off, so this is likely a read error. A read error is likely, as this CDR3 ends without the conserved phenylalanine or tryptophan. The limits of the CDR3 on the DNA are not certain, so only TCRdb's listed CDR3 is given. The rearrangement uses TRBV11-2 and TRBJ2-5. The germline V gene has CDR1 SGHAT and CDR2 FQNNGV. The CDR3 length equals 12 residues, ends included. The CDR3 sequence: CASSLGRDTQYL.

Ten or more counts support this clonotype. This rearrangement joins TRBV18 to TRBJ1-2; D gene unclear. Germline-derived CDR1 and CDR2 are KGHSH and LQKENI. The CDR3 is made up of 14 amino acids. The V and J ends lost 5 bases and 8 bases respectively, with 18 bases between them. CDR3 amino acids: CASSTSGPGVGYTF. Written as DNA, the CDR3 is TGTGCCAGCTCAACGTCGGGTCCCGGGGTCGGCTACACCTTC.

This clonotype was counted a few times. The chain links TRBV15 to TRBJ1-5; D possibly corresponds to TRBD1 (5 bases). V was pared by 0 bases and J by 7 bases, with 10 bases between. Looked up from germline, CDR1 is LNHNV and CDR2 is YYDKDF (reference sequence). The CDR3 runs 14 residues. In DNA, the CDR3 is TGTGCCACCAGCAGAGATCTAAGGGACCAGCCCCAGCATTTT. Translating gives CATSRDLRDQPQHF.

The chain has TRBV6-1 and TRBJ2-4; 13 nucleotides line up with TRBD2. Germline values: CDR1 MNHNS, CDR2 SASEGT. The CDR3 runs to 16 residues. J lost 4 bases, V lost 5 bases, and 5 bases had no gene match. CDR3 nucleotides: TGTGCCAGCAGTCGAGGACTAGCGGGGGAGAAAAACATTCAGTACTTC. Amino acids: CASSRGLAGEKNIQYF.

This chain links TRBV7-9 with TRBJ2-7; D possibly matches TRBD1 or TRBD2 (5 bases each). Germline assignment: CDR1 SEHNR and CDR2 FQNEAQ (reference sequence). CDR3 length: 15 residues. With 1 base removed from V and 6 bases from J, the gap between germline ends came to 16 bases. CDR3 bases: TGTGCCAGCAGCTTAGAAGAGGGGCTTTCCCTCGAGCAGTACTTC. Translated: CASSLEEGLSLEQYF.

This clonotype came up many times. This sequence joins TRBV19 and TRBJ2-1, with 14 bases lining up with TRBD2. This CDR3 comprises 15 residues. Germline V CDR1 and CDR2: LNHDA, SQIVND (reference sequence). The V and J ends lost 4 bases and 9 bases, in that order; junction bases with no gene match: 5. The CDR3 nucleotides are TGTGCCAGTAGTAAAGGACTAGCGGGAGGACTTGAGCAGTTCTTC. Translated, it gives CASSKGLAGGLEQFF.

This clonotype was recorded at least ten times. The rearrangement joins TRBV6-2 or TRBV6-3 to TRBJ2-1; TRBD2 matches at 7 bases. The V and J ends lost 7 bases and 3 bases, in that order; junction bases with no gene match: 12. Looked up from germline, CDR1 is MNHEY and CDR2 is SVGEGT. This CDR3 contains 16 residues. DNA for the CDR3: TGTGCCAGCAAAGTGGGGGGGGGAGCGCGCTACAATGAGCAGTTCTTC. Its translation: CASKVGGGARYNEQFF.

This clonotype was observed many times. The chain joins TRBV20-1 to TRBJ2-3; D is perhaps TRBD2 (6 bases). The CDR3 loop spans 14 amino acids. Trimming removed 3 bases from V and 0 bases from J, with 10 bases in between. CDR1 and CDR2 (germline): DFQATT, SNEGSKA (reference sequence). The CDR3 loop is CSARGGPSTDTQYF. Here the CDR3 DNA reads TGCAGTGCTAGGGGAGGCCCGAGCACAGATACGCAGTATTTT.

The V call is TRBV19, the J call TRBJ2-1, with D maybe TRBD2 (6 bases). The CDR3 runs 13 residues. V was clipped by 7 bases and J by 9 bases, with 16 bases between them. Germline CDR1 and CDR2: LNHDA and SQIVND (reference sequence). DNA for the CDR3: TGTGCCAGTACCTCCCCCGGGGGTGGTGAGCAGTTCTTC. Translated: CASTSPGGGEQFF.

This clonotype was detected many times. The CDR3 DNA reads TGCAGCGTTGGGGGCAACTCCTACGAGCAGTACTTC. The encoded protein is CSVGGNSYEQYF. The V and J genes are TRBV29-1 and TRBJ2-7; a weak D match, TRBD1 (5 bases). Germline V lookup: CDR1 SQVTM, CDR2 ANQGSEA. V was shortened by 4 bases and J by 0 bases, with 7 bases between the two germline ends. This CDR3 is 12 amino acids long.

This clonotype has more than one count but fewer than ten. This chain uses TRBV30 with TRBJ1-1; no definite D call. In germline, CDR1 is GTSNPN, CDR2 SVGIG (reference sequence). The CDR3 runs to 14 residues. Trimming took off 0 bases at V and 0 bases at J, with 8 bases between the two ends. CDR3 loop: CAWSVPGMNTEAFF. In DNA, the CDR3 is TGTGCCTGGAGTGTCCCGGGGATGAACACTGAAGCTTTCTTT.

This clonotype has a count of ten or more. V gene TRBV20-1 combines with J gene TRBJ2-5, with TRBD2 matching 8 bases. V lost 1 base to trimming and J lost 1 base; unmatched junction nucleotides: 14. Germline CDR1 and CDR2: DFQATT and SNEGSKA (reference sequence). The CDR3 is made up of 18 amino acids. The CDR3: CSARGPGGGRRVQETQYF. DNA of the CDR3: TGCAGTGCTAGAGGTCCCGGGGGCGGGAGGAGGGTCCAAGAGACCCAGTACTTC.

The J gene is TRBJ2-1, the V gene TRBV12-3 or TRBV12-4, with 7 bases matching TRBD2. This CDR3 has 16 amino acids. Trimming removed 4 bases from V and 2 bases from J; junction bases left unmatched: 8. As DNA, the CDR3 is TGTGCCAGCAGTTCCCGGGGGGACGTGGCCTACAATGAGCAGTTCTTC. It yields the protein CASSSRGDVAYNEQFF.

This clonotype was seen many times. The V call is TRBV19, the J call TRBJ2-3; 9 positions match TRBD1. Germline values: CDR1 LNHDA, CDR2 SQIVND (reference sequence). The CDR3 sequence is 16 residues long. V lost 3 bases and J lost 2; bases outside the gene matches: 6. The CDR3 DNA reads as TGTGCCAGTAGTATGGGGGACAGGGCCCCCACAGATACGCAGTATTTT. Its translation: CASSMGDRAPTDTQYF.

This clonotype came up a few times. The chain recombines TRBV6-4 with TRBJ1-5, with unresolved D. Trimming cost V 5 bases and J 3 bases, with 17 bases left between them. In germline, CDR1 is MRHNA, CDR2 SNTAGT. CDR3 length: 16 residues. CDR3 sequence: CASSYFPGLDNQPQHF. CDR3 nucleotide sequence: TGTGCCAGCAGTTACTTTCCAGGCCTCGACAATCAGCCCCAGCATTTT.

The sample holds many counts of this clonotype. This sequence joins TRBV20-1 and TRBJ2-7; D could derive from TRBD1 or TRBD2 (5 bases each). The CDR3 extends over 14 amino acids. Germline V gene data show CDR1 as DFQATT and CDR2 as SNEGSKA (reference sequence). V lost 6 bases, J lost 0 bases, and 15 bases lay in between. The CDR3: CSALGDGSSYEQYF. The CDR3 DNA follows: TGCAGTGCGCTAGGGGACGGAAGCTCCTACGAGCAGTACTTC.

V is TRBV28 and J is TRBJ1-3, with a tentative D call TRBD1 (5 bases). The CDR3 length is 16 residues. Trimming shortened V by 1 base and J by 3 bases, and 13 bases separated the two germline ends. CDR1 MDHEN and CDR2 SYDVKM come from the germline V gene. CDR3 sequence reads: CASSLSILGGGNTIYF. In nucleotides, the CDR3 is TGTGCCAGCAGTTTATCAATCCTGGGGGGTGGAAACACCATATATTTT.

The chain employs TRBV6-2 or TRBV6-3 and TRBJ2-3; the D gene is possibly TRBD2 (5 bases). V was pared by 5 bases and J by 0 bases, with 12 bases between. There are 15 residues in the CDR3. From germline, CDR1 is MNHEY and CDR2 SVGEGT. Here the CDR3 reads CASSPIRGSTDTQYF. DNA of the CDR3: TGTGCCAGCAGTCCGATCCGGGGTAGCACAGATACGCAGTATTTT.

Many counts were recorded for this clonotype. The rearrangement links TRBV7-2 to TRBJ2-5, with a possible D match to TRBD2 (7 bases). CDR3 length: 14 amino acids. V lost 3 bases and J lost 2, with 10 bases in between. Germline V gene sequence: CDR1 SGHTA, CDR2 FQGNSA. The CDR3 DNA sequence: TGTGCCAGCAGCTTCGGGGGGCCACAAGAGACCCAGTACTTC. Translated: CASSFGGPQETQYF.